This T cell receptor beta chain appears in the sequencing data of a study of T cells in Graves' hyperthyroidism and ophthalmopathy. This clonotype was detected only a few times. No antigen is known for it. Study conclusions and caveats: Ophthalmopathy and stable hyperthyroidism were told apart by a 13 V-J model. Most thyroid clonotypes with frequency above 0.001 were detected in blood. It was a median approximately six months before onset that the model predicted ophthalmopathy.

The CDR3 loop spans 10 amino acids. Germline CDR1 SGHVT, CDR2 SQSDAQ. V dropped 9 bases and J dropped 4 bases, with 6 bases sitting between them. Exclusion criteria comprised uncontrolled infection, other autoimmune disease, pregnancy or lactation. RNA transcripts were the template for amplifying TCR beta CDR3 regions. During a first-round RT-PCR of the TCR CDR3, the HTBI primer set was used. TCRdb redid the calling of the multiplex PCR reads with MiXCR, one entry per CDR3 protein. This table has 89,000 or so distinct CDR3 sequences, around 42% appearing once. This clonotype was sampled from a young woman with Graves' hyperthyroidism. The J gene is TRBJ1-1, the V gene TRBV7-4, with D unresolved. Specimen: peripheral blood or thyroid tissue (not recorded which). The CDR3 sequence: CARVGTEAFF. The CDR3 bases are TGTGCCAGGGTCGGCACTGAAGCTTTCTTT.